This record looks at one T cell receptor beta chain sequence and its context. The target antigen is unknown. Single viable CD3+CD4+CD8-CD45RO+ cells were sorted as the memory CD4+ T cells. The CDR3 consists of 15 residues. From germline, CDR1 is SGHNT and CDR2 YYREEE (reference sequence). The V and J ends lost 4 bases and 0 bases respectively, with 12 bases between them. The sample originates from a study of memory CD4+ T cells and cytomegalovirus serostatus. Sequencing used immunoSEQ multiplex PCR; TCRdb keeps in-frame clones, though not all of them. Here the sample spans around 50,000 clones, approximately 78% being singletons. Study conclusions and caveats: Of under 200 reported CMV TCRbeta sequences, around 63 were found in memory CD4+ repertoires.

The sample comprised memory CD4+ T cells from blood. J is TRBJ2-3 and V is TRBV5-4, with D tentatively TRBD1 (5 bases). This sequence was found in an adult in good health and CMV-seronegative. The CDR3 nucleotides are TGTGCCAGCAGCCAAAGGGGCCGTAGCACAGATACGCAGTATTTT. It encodes CASSQRGRSTDTQYF.